This passage covers 5 T cell receptor beta chains from one sample sequenced in a study of shared clonotypes between healthy human individuals. Positive CCR7 selection of CD45RO-negative cells yielded the naive CD8 cells, and terminally differentiated effector memory CD45RA+ cells were excluded. Assay: immunoSEQ multiplex PCR; the TCRdb copy retains only in-frame clones and omits some. The sample holds some 2.1 million clones, about 95% seen once. The specimen sequenced was naive CD8+ T cells sorted from blood. These receptors were collected from a man younger than 35 in good health.

CDR3 coding DNA: TGTGCCAGCAGTTACGGGACAGGGGACGATGAAAAACTGTTTTTT. As protein: CASSYGTGDDEKLFF. The chain uses TRBV6-5 and TRBJ1-4, with TRBD1 matching 10 bases. V lost 2 bases to trimming and J lost 6 bases; unmatched junction nucleotides: 3. CDR3 length equals 15 residues. Germline CDR1 MNHEY, CDR2 SVGAGI.

The V call is TRBV27, the J call TRBJ2-4; TRBD2 matches 8 bases. The CDR3 loop spans 15 amino acids. V lost 2 bases to trimming and J lost 13 bases; unmatched junction nucleotides: 13. Germline lookup yields CDR1 MNHEY and CDR2 SMNVEV (reference sequence). The CDR3 reads CASSLQSGSTGDQYF. The CDR3 DNA follows: TGTGCCAGCAGTTTACAGAGCGGGAGTACCGGGGACCAGTACTTC.

V gene TRBV4-3 combines with J gene TRBJ1-2; D gene ambiguous. Germline V lookup: CDR1 LGHNA, CDR2 YSLEER. Trimming took off 0 bases at V and 0 bases at J, with 14 bases between the two ends. The CDR3 sequence is 17 residues long. The CDR3 loop is CASSQDGERFSNYGYTF. CDR3 DNA: TGCGCCAGCAGCCAAGATGGGGAAAGGTTTTCTAACTATGGCTACACCTTC.

A single count supports this clone. The V call is TRBV7-9, the J call TRBJ2-5; D perhaps matches TRBD1 (6 bases). V was shortened by 1 base and J by 2 bases, with 11 bases between the two germline ends. Germline V lookup: CDR1 SEHNR, CDR2 FQNEAQ (reference sequence). The CDR3 extends over 15 amino acids. CDR3 residues: CASSLGYGQQETQYF. DNA for the CDR3: TGTGCCAGCAGCTTAGGGTATGGACAGCAAGAGACCCAGTACTTC.

V and J are TRBV4-1 and TRBJ2-3; perhaps TRBD2 as D (5 bases). The ends were cut back, 4 bases at V and 0 bases at J, with 8 bases in the middle. Germline V CDR1 and CDR2: MGHRA, YSYEKL. CDR3 length: 14 residues. CDR3 amino acids: CASSRRTSTDTQYF. The CDR3 DNA reads as TGCGCCAGCAGCCGCCGGACTAGCACAGATACGCAGTATTTT.